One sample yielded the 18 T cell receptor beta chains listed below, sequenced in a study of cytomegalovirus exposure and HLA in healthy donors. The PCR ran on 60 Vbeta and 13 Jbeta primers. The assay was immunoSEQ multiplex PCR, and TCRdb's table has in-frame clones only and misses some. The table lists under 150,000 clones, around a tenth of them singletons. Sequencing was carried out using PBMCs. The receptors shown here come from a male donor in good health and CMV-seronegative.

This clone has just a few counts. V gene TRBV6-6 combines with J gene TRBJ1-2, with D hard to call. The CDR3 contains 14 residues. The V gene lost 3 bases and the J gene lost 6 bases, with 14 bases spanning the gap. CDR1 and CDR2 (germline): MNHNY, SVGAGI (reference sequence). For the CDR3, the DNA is TGTGCCAGCAGTTATTTCGGGGTTGAGAATGGCTACACCTTC. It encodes CASSYFGVENGYTF.

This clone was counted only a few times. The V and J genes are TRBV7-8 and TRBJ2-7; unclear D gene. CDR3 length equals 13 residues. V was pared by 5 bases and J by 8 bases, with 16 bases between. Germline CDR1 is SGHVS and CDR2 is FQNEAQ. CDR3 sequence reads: CASSPEGRGKQYF. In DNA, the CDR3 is TGTGCCAGCAGCCCGGAAGGCCGCGGAAAGCAGTACTTC.

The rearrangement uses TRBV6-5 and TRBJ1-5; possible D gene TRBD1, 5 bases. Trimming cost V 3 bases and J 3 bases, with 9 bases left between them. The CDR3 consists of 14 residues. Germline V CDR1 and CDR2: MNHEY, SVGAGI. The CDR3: CASSYDSNNQPQHF. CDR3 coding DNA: TGTGCCAGCAGTTATGACAGCAACAATCAGCCCCAGCATTTT.

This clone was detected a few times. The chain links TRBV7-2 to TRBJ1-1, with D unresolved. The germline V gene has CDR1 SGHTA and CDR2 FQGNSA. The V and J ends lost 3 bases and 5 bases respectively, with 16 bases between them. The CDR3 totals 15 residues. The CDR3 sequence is CASSFDEGARTEAFF. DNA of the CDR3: TGTGCCAGCAGCTTTGATGAGGGCGCGAGGACTGAAGCTTTCTTT.

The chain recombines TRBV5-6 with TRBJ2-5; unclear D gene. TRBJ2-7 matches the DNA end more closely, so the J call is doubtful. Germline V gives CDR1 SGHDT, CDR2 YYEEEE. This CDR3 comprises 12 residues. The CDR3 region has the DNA TGTGCCAGCAGCTTGTGGGCTGGCGAGCAGTACTTC. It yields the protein CASSLWAGEQYF.

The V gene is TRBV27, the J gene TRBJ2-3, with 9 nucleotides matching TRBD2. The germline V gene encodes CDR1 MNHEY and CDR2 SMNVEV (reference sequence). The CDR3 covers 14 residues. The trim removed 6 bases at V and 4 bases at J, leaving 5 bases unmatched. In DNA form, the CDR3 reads TGTGCCAGCAGAAGGCGACTAGCGGCAGATACGCAGTATTTT. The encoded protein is CASRRRLAADTQYF.

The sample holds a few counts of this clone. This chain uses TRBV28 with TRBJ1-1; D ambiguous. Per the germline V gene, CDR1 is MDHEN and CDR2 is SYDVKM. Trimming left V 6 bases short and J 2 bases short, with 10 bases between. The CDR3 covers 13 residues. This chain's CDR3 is CASRPGTNTEAFF. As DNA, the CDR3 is TGTGCCAGCAGACCGGGAACTAACACTGAAGCTTTCTTT. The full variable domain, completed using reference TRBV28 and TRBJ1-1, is DVKVTQSSRYLVKRTGEKVFLECVQDMDHENMFWYRQDPGLGLRLIYFSYDVKMKEKGDIPEGYSVSREKKERFSLILESASTNQTSMYLCASRPGTNTEAFFGQGTRLTVV.

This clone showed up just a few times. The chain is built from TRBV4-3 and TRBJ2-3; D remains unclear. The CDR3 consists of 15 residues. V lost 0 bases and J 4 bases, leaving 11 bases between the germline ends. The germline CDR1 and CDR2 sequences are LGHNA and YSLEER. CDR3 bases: TGCGCCAGCAGCCAAGAGAGAGTAGGAGCAGATACGCAGTATTTT. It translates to CASSQERVGADTQYF.

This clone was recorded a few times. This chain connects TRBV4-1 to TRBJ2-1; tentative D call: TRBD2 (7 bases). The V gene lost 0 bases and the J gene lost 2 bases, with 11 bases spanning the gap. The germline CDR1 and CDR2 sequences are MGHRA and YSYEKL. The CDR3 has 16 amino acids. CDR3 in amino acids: CASSQEGGAPYNEQFF. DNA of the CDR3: TGCGCCAGCAGCCAAGAAGGGGGGGCGCCCTACAATGAGCAGTTCTTC.

As DNA, the CDR3 is TGTGCCAGCAGTTCTGCCGGGACAGATGATCAGCCCCAGCATTTT. This codes for CASSSAGTDDQPQHF. V is TRBV28 and J is TRBJ1-5; TRBD1 matches 7 bases. Losses at the gene ends were 4 bases for V and 5 bases for J; bases not matched to a gene: 8. Germline V lookup: CDR1 MDHEN, CDR2 SYDVKM. The CDR3 has 15 residues.

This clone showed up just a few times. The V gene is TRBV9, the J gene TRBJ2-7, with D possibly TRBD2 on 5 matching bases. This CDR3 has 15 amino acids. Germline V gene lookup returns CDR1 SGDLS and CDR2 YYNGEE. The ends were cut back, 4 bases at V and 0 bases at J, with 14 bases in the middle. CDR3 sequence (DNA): TGTGCCAGCAGCTTCTCAGCGGAGAGCTCCTACGAGCAGTACTTC. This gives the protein CASSFSAESSYEQYF.

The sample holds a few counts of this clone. The CDR3 loop is CASRMDSRSYNEQFF. The CDR3 bases are TGTGCCAGCAGGATGGACAGTCGCTCCTACAATGAGCAGTTCTTC. The chain is built from TRBV27 and TRBJ2-1; D might be TRBD1 (6 bases). Deletions cut 6 bases from V and 0 bases from J, with 12 bases between. CDR3 length: 15 residues. Germline CDR1 reads MNHEY; CDR2 reads SMNVEV (reference sequence).

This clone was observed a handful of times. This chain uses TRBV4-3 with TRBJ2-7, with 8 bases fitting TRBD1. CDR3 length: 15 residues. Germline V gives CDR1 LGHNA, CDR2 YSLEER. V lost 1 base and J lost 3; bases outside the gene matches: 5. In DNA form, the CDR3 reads TGCGCCAGCAGCCAAGGGAACAGGGGGATCTACGAGCAGTACTTC. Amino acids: CASSQGNRGIYEQYF.

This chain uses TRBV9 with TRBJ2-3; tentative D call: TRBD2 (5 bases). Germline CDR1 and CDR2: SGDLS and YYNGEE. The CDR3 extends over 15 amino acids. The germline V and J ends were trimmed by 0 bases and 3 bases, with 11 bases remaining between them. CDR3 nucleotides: TGTGCCAGCAGCGTAGGTGGAGGTCGGACAGATACGCAGTATTTT. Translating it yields CASSVGGGRTDTQYF.

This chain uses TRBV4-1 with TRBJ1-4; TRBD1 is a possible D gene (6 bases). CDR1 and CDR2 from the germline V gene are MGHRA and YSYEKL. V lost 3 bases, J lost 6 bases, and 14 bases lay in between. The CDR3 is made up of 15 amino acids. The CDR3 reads CASSQNQGRDEKLFF. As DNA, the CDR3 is TGCGCCAGCAGCCAGAACCAGGGGAGGGATGAAAAACTGTTTTTT.

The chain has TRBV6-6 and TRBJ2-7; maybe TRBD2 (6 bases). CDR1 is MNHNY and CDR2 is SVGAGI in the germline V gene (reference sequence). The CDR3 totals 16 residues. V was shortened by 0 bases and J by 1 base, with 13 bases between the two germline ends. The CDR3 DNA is TGTGCCAGCAGTTACTCGATATGGGACTTGTCCTACGAGCAGTACTTC. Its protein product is CASSYSIWDLSYEQYF.

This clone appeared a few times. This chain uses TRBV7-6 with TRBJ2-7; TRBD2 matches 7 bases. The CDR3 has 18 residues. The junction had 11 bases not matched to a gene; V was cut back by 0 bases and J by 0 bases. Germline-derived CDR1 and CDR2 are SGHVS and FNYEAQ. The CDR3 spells CASSLAPLGRETSYEQYF. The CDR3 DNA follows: TGTGCCAGCAGCTTAGCTCCCCTCGGGCGGGAGACCTCCTACGAGCAGTACTTC.

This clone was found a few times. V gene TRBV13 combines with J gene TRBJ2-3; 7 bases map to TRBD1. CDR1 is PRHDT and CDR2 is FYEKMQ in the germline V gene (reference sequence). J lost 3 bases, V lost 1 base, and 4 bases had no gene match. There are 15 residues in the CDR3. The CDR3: CASSLVRGLTDTQYF. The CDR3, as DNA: TGTGCCAGCAGCTTAGTGAGGGGGCTAACAGATACGCAGTATTTT.